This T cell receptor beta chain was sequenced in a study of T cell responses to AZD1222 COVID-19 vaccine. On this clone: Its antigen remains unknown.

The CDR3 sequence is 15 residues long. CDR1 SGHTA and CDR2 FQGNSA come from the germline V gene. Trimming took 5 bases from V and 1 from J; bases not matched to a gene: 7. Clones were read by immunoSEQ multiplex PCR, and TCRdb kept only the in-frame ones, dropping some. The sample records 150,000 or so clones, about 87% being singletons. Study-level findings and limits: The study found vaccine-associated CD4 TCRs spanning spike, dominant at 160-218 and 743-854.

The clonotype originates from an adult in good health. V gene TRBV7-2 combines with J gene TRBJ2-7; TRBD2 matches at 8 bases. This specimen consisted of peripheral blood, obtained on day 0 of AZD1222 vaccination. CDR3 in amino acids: CASSERGGGSYEQYF. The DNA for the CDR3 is TGTGCCAGCAGCGAACGGGGGGGCGGGTCCTACGAGCAGTACTTC.